A single sample is the source of the 3 T cell receptor beta chains below, sequenced in a study of cytomegalovirus exposure and HLA in healthy donors. It was with 60 Vbeta and 13 Jbeta primers that the PCR ran. The assay was immunoSEQ multiplex PCR, and TCRdb's table has in-frame clones only and misses some. The sample holds 85,000 to 100,000 clones; just under 80% are singletons and the top ten take about 4%. Specimen: PBMCs. These receptors were collected from a middle-aged woman in good health and CMV-seropositive.

This clone appeared a few times. This rearrangement joins TRBV9 to TRBJ1-2; D is possibly TRBD1 (6 bases). The V end lost 0 bases, the J end lost 4 bases, and 7 bases lay between the germline ends. The CDR3 is made up of 13 amino acids. CDR1 and CDR2 (germline): SGDLS, YYNGEE. The CDR3 loop reads CASSVGGGYGYTF. As DNA, the CDR3 is TGTGCCAGCAGCGTAGGAGGGGGCTATGGCTACACCTTC. Complete variable domain (other parts from reference TRBV9 and TRBJ1-2): DSGVTQTPKHLITATGQRVTLRCSPRSGDLSVYWYQQSLDQGLQFLIQYYNGEERAKGNILERFSAQQFPDLHSELNLSSLELGDSALYFCASSVGGGYGYTFGSGTRLTVV.

In this sample, this clone turned up a few times. The chain employs TRBV5-6 and TRBJ1-2; D unresolved. The CDR3 loop spans 14 amino acids. Trimming left V 1 base short and J 1 base short, with 8 bases between. The germline CDR1 and CDR2 sequences are SGHDT and YYEEEE. For the CDR3, the DNA is TGTGCCAGCAGCTTGTCAGGATATAACTATGGCTACACCTTC. This gives the protein CASSLSGYNYGYTF.

This sequence joins TRBV9 and TRBJ1-5, with TRBD1 matching 9 bases. In germline, CDR1 is SGDLS, CDR2 YYNGEE. The V segment lost 3 bases and the J segment 6 bases; nucleotides outside the gene matches: 4. The CDR3 is 14 residues long. Here the CDR3 reads CASSGGTGIQPQHF. CDR3 sequence (DNA): TGTGCCAGCAGCGGAGGGACAGGGATTCAGCCCCAGCATTTT.